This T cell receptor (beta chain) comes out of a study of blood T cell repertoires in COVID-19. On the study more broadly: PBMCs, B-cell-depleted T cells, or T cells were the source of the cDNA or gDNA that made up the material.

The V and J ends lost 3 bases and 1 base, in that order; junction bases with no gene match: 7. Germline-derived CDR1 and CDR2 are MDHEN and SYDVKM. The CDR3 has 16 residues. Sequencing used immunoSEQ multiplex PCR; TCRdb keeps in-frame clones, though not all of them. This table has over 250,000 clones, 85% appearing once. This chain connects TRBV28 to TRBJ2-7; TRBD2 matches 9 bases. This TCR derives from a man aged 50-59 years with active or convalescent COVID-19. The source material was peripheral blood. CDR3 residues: CASSLGQREVSYEQYF. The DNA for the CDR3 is TGTGCCAGCAGTTTGGGACAGCGGGAGGTTTCCTACGAGCAGTACTTC.